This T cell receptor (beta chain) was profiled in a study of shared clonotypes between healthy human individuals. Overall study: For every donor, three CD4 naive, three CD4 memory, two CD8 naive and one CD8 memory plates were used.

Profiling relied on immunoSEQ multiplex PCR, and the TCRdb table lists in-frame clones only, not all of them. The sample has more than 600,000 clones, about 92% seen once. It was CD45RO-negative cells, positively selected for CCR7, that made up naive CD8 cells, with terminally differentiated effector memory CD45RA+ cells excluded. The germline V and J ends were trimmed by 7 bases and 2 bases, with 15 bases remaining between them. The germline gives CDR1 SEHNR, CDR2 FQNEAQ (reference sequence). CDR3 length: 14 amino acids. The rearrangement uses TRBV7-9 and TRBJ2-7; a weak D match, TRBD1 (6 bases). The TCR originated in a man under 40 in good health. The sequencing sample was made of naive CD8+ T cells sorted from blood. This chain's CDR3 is CASTDKQGPYEQYF. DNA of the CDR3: TGTGCCAGCACCGATAAACAGGGTCCCTACGAGCAGTACTTC. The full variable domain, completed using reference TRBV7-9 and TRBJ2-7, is DTGVSQNPRHKITKRGQNVTFRCDPISEHNRLYWYRQTLGQGPEFLTYFQNEAQLEKSRLLSDRFSAERPKGSFSTLEIQRTEQGDSAMYLCASTDKQGPYEQYFGPGTRLTVT.